These T cell receptor beta chains were read from a single sample in a study of cytotoxic CD8 clonotypes in ibrutinib-treated CLL. Clones were read by immunoSEQ multiplex PCR, and TCRdb kept only the in-frame ones, dropping some. The sample shows about 130,000 clones, 79% of them seen only once. The sequencing here drew on PBMCs, taken after 12 months of ibrutinib treatment. The receptors derive from a human donor with chronic lymphocytic leukemia. CDR3s leave out the opening cysteine and the closing phenylalanine or tryptophan. The order of the fields is J gene, V gene, CDR3 protein.

>TRBJ2-7|TRBV18
ASSPRPGRGFYEQY
>TRBJ2-5|TRBV27
ASSLRSQETQY
>TRBJ2-7|TRBV30
AWRLAYEQY
>TRBJ2-5|TRBV14
ASSEGLAGGETQY
>TRBJ2-2|TRBV27
ASSSNSGTYTGELF
>TRBJ1-4|TRBV5-1
ASSFKGAIANEKLF
>TRBJ1-2|TRBV5-8
ASKTGINYGYT
>TRBJ1-1|TRBV29-1
SVVKGPDDTEAF
>TRBJ1-1|TRBV6-1
ASRDWGTEAF
>TRBJ2-4|TRBV18
ASSPRQDRNIQY
>TRBJ1-2|TRBV30
AWSFTNYGYT
>TRBJ2-3|TRBV30
AWSVFGLSTDTQY
>TRBJ1-5|TRBV7-9
ASSDDLRSQPQH
>TRBJ2-2|TRBV19
ASSINRGGKSAGELF
>TRBJ1-3|TRBV7-2
ASSLYRLGSSGNTIY
>TRBJ2-7|TRBV4-3
ASSQVPVFSGVLYEQY
>TRBJ1-3|TRBV4-1
ASSQGTRDRGFSGNTIY
>TRBJ1-5|TRBV10-3
AIGQGKESEPQH
>TRBJ2-5|TRBV10-3
AISEGREQETQY
>TRBJ2-3|TRBV18
ASSPLGADTQY
>TRBJ2-7|TRBV6-5
ASRYFAGGRYEQY
>TRBJ1-1|TRBV10-3
AIRGSTGLNTEAF
>TRBJ2-7|TRBV11-2
ASSLVGTGSYEQY
>TRBJ2-5|TRBV11-2
ASSPRGGSVFGETQY
>TRBJ2-5|TRBV18
ASSPPGQGGETQY
>TRBJ2-1|TRBV7-9
ASSLGFNEQF
>TRBJ2-7|TRBV19
ASRTRDTRAYEQY
>TRBJ1-1|TRBV15
ATSRDLTMNTEAF
>TRBJ2-2|TRBV27
ASSMRLVPGRFGTGELF
>TRBJ2-1|TRBV5-4
ASRPGGETLYNEQF
>TRBJ1-2|TRBV7-9
ASSHGTGYGYT
>TRBJ2-7|TRBV19
ASSIDPFGEQY
>TRBJ2-7|TRBV6-5
ASSRMTGTYEQY
>TRBJ2-7|TRBV27
ASRSLGVGQGLYEQY